This T cell receptor beta chain was captured by sequencing in a study of shared clonotypes between healthy human individuals. About the research overall: Three plates were used per donor for CD4 naive, three for CD4 memory, two for CD8 naive and one for CD8 memory.

Study results and limitations: The sole specimen, blood, was sampled, and tissue repertoires likely differ.

Clones were read by immunoSEQ multiplex PCR, and TCRdb kept only the in-frame ones, dropping some. In the table there are about 2.5 million clones, 85% to 95% of which are singletons. A split of CD4+ cells into CD45RA+ naive and CD45RA-negative memory subsets was performed. Points on this clone: Its antigen is undetermined.

The sequenced sample consisted of naive CD4+ T cells from PBMCs. Sample subset: CD45RA+ positively selected. The TCR was taken from a man between 18 and 29 years old in good health. Some clones in this sample may be carry-over from other donors' samples.

CDR3 sequence: CASSDPLATPYEQYF. The CDR3, as DNA: TGTGCCAGCAGTGACCCCCTAGCCACCCCCTACGAGCAGTACTTC. The rearrangement links TRBV2 to TRBJ2-7, with a tentative D call TRBD2 (5 bases). Trimming cost V 3 bases and J 2 bases, with 14 bases left between them. Germline V CDR1 and CDR2: SNHLY, FYNNEI. CDR3 length equals 15 residues.